Shown below are 23 T cell receptor beta chains from a single sample sequenced in a study of PD-1 blockade in classical Hodgkin lymphoma. Brentuximab vedotin exposure varied among the patients, all of whom had relapsed after autologous stem cell transplantation. Using magnetic negative selection, the CD4+ T cells were separated out of thawed PBMCs. Measured with immunoSEQ multiplex PCR; TCRdb has only the in-frame clones, and not every one. This repertoire shows about 12,000 clones, 70% to 85% found once; its top ten account for 1.5% to 2%. Sequencing used CD4+ T cells from blood, obtained at baseline. These receptors came from a human donor with classical Hodgkin lymphoma.

This clone was counted once. The V and J genes are TRBV5-1 and TRBJ1-2; the D gene is possibly TRBD1 (5 bases). V was shortened by 2 bases and J by 8 bases, with 16 bases between the two germline ends. Germline-derived CDR1 and CDR2 are SGHRS and YFSETQ. The CDR3 spans 14 residues. In DNA form, the CDR3 reads TGCGCCAGCAGCTTCGACGGATTCCCAGGGGGCTACACCTTC. Translating gives CASSFDGFPGGYTF.

The rearrangement uses TRBV5-6 and TRBJ2-3; D is unresolved. Germline V gene lookup returns CDR1 SGHDT and CDR2 YYEEEE. The germline V and J ends were trimmed by 2 bases and 4 bases, with 11 bases remaining between them. There are 14 residues in the CDR3. The CDR3 spells CASSLDGFSDTQYF. CDR3 nucleotide sequence: TGTGCCAGCAGCTTAGATGGGTTTTCAGATACGCAGTATTTT.

The chain links TRBV9 to TRBJ2-1, with no clear D. Trimming took 2 bases from V and 6 from J, leaving 9 bases between them. Germline CDR1 and CDR2: SGDLS and YYNGEE. The CDR3 contains 13 residues. The CDR3 is CASSVASGNEQFF. CDR3 nucleotide sequence: TGTGCCAGCAGCGTTGCGTCCGGCAATGAGCAGTTCTTC.

The chain employs TRBV6-5 and TRBJ2-3; D is possibly TRBD1 (6 bases). V was trimmed by 0 bases and J by 3 bases, leaving 10 bases between them. CDR3 length: 15 amino acids. Germline V gene sequence: CDR1 MNHEY, CDR2 SVGAGI. The CDR3 region is CASSYSRGWTDTQYF. CDR3 DNA: TGTGCCAGCAGTTACTCGAGGGGGTGGACAGATACGCAGTATTTT.

As concerns this clone: The sample contains more than one DNA sequence encoding this CDR3. The chain has TRBV7-9 and TRBJ1-2; possible D gene TRBD1, 6 bases. This CDR3 has 18 amino acids. Germline CDR1 is SEHNR and CDR2 is FQNEAQ (reference sequence). Deletions cut 2 bases from V and 5 bases from J, with 24 bases between. CDR3: CASSLIRSGGRGWYGYTF. The CDR3 region has the DNA TGTGCCAGCAGCTTAATTAGGAGTGGCGGCAGGGGATGGTATGGCTACACCTTC.

The V and J genes are TRBV5-1 and TRBJ1-2; D uncertain. Germline assignment: CDR1 SGHRS and CDR2 YFSETQ. With 0 bases removed from V and 7 bases from J, the gap between germline ends came to 16 bases. The CDR3 runs 15 residues. The CDR3 region has the DNA TGCGCCAGCAGCTTGGCTGAGGGCGTGCTGAGTGGCTACACCTTC. It codes for CASSLAEGVLSGYTF.

The chain uses TRBV7-2 and TRBJ1-6, with a tentative D call TRBD1 (5 bases). This CDR3 region has 13 residues. V was clipped by 3 bases and J by 9 bases, with 9 bases between them. Germline-derived CDR1 and CDR2 are SGHTA and FQGNSA. The CDR3 DNA reads TGTGCCAGCAGCTTCGAAGGGACTTCACCCCTCCACTTT. Its translation is CASSFEGTSPLHF.

V usage is TRBV7-3 and J usage is TRBJ2-3; D not resolved. The CDR3 covers 12 residues. Germline assignment: CDR1 SGHTA and CDR2 FQGTGA. The V end was cut by 5 bases, the J end by 3 bases, with 6 bases between. The CDR3 DNA reads as TGTGCCAGCAGCACCGGGACAGATACGCAGTATTTT. Its protein product is CASSTGTDTQYF.

The J gene is TRBJ1-5, the V gene TRBV6-6; no reliable D call. Germline CDR1 MNHNY, CDR2 SVGAGI (reference sequence). Trimming left V 11 bases short and J 2 bases short, with 16 bases between. The CDR3 covers 14 residues. This CDR3 reads CAGRTGSGNQPQHF. The CDR3 coding sequence is TGTGCCGGTCGGACGGGAAGTGGCAATCAGCCCCAGCATTTT.

The CDR3 sequence: CASSLTGPYEQYF. The CDR3 DNA follows: TGTGCCAGCAGCTTAACAGGGCCCTACGAGCAGTACTTC. The chain employs TRBV11-1 and TRBJ2-7; weak D call: TRBD1 (6 bases). Germline V lookup: CDR1 SGHAT, CDR2 FQDESV (reference sequence). Trimming took 2 bases from V and 2 from J, leaving 7 bases between them. This CDR3 has 13 amino acids.

This clone was seen more than once but under ten times. The chain uses TRBV18 and TRBJ2-5; the D call may be TRBD1 or TRBD2 (6 bases each). V was shortened by 6 bases and J by 2 bases, with 13 bases between the two germline ends. The CDR3 covers 14 residues. CDR1 and CDR2 from the germline V gene are KGHSH and LQKENI. Here the CDR3 DNA reads TGTGCCAGCTCGGGGGGCAGCGGACAAGAGACCCAGTACTTC. Translating it yields CASSGGSGQETQYF.

This clone showed up just a few times. The chain carries TRBV19 and TRBJ2-7, with TRBD1 matching 7 bases. Trimming took 6 bases from V and 0 from J; bases not matched to a gene: 8. This CDR3 is 15 amino acids long. The germline V gene encodes CDR1 LNHDA and CDR2 SQIVND (reference sequence). For the CDR3, the DNA is TGTGCCAGTAGACCCTCGACAGGGAGCTCCTACGAGCAGTACTTC. This translates into CASRPSTGSSYEQYF. Drawing the rest from reference TRBV19 and TRBJ2-7, the complete variable domain is DGGITQSPKYLFRKEGQNVTLSCEQNLNHDAMYWYRQDPGQGLRLIYYSQIVNDFQKGDIAEGYSVSREKKESFPLTVTSAQKNPTAFYLCASRPSTGSSYEQYFGPGTRLTVT.

V usage is TRBV7-6 and J usage is TRBJ2-1, with TRBD1 as a possible D gene (6 bases). The germline V gene has CDR1 SGHVS and CDR2 FNYEAQ. The V and J ends lost 1 base and 9 bases respectively, with 10 bases between them. This CDR3 comprises 13 residues. CDR3 sequence: CASSLEQGGEQFF. The CDR3 DNA reads as TGTGCCAGCAGCTTAGAACAGGGCGGTGAGCAGTTCTTC.

V is TRBV7-8 and J is TRBJ1-2; D gene uncertain. The V end lost 3 bases, the J end lost 0 bases, and 8 bases lay between the germline ends. The germline gives CDR1 SGHVS, CDR2 FQNEAQ. The CDR3 is 14 residues long. The CDR3 nucleotides are TGTGCCAGCAGCTTCCCCCCCTCTAACTATGGCTACACCTTC. It translates to CASSFPPSNYGYTF.

J is TRBJ2-5 and V is TRBV9, with D tentatively TRBD1 (5 bases). V dropped 3 bases and J dropped 5 bases, with 23 bases sitting between them. The CDR3 consists of 17 residues. CDR1 and CDR2 (germline): SGDLS, YYNGEE. CDR3 residues: CASSEPLFKGQEETQYF. CDR3 coding DNA: TGTGCCAGCAGCGAGCCCCTTTTTAAGGGGCAGGAGGAGACCCAGTACTTC.

The chain is built from TRBV6-5 and TRBJ2-5; D uncertain. The CDR3 has 13 amino acids. Trimming stripped 2 bases from V and 5 bases from J, with 9 bases between. CDR1 MNHEY and CDR2 SVGAGI come from the germline V gene. The CDR3, as DNA: TGTGCCAGCAGTTACGGACCGCGGGAGACCCAGTACTTC. Residues: CASSYGPRETQYF.

The rearrangement uses TRBV29-1 and TRBJ2-1; 9 positions match TRBD1. The CDR3 runs to 16 residues. The germline V gene encodes CDR1 SQVTM and CDR2 ANQGSEA. With 8 bases clipped from V and 6 bases from J, the junction kept 17 bases outside the gene matches. As DNA, the CDR3 is TGCAGCTTTGCCCCCTCCGGGACAGGGTTGTCCAATGAGCAGTTCTTC. As protein: CSFAPSGTGLSNEQFF.

The rearrangement joins TRBV4-3 to TRBJ2-7; 8 bases agree with TRBD1. This CDR3 spans 17 amino acids. Germline lookup yields CDR1 LGHNA and CDR2 YSLEER. V lost 3 bases and J lost 0; bases outside the gene matches: 10. DNA of the CDR3: TGCGCCAGCAGCCACCATACAGGGGGGCCGAGCTCCTACGAGCAGTACTTC. Translating gives CASSHHTGGPSSYEQYF.

The J gene is TRBJ2-7, the V gene TRBV28; D is undetermined. The CDR3 is 14 amino acids. Germline loops: CDR1 MDHEN, CDR2 SYDVKM. Trimming left V 2 bases short and J 0 bases short, with 8 bases between. CDR3 sequence: CASSLQVPSYEQYF. In nucleotides, the CDR3 is TGTGCCAGCAGTTTACAAGTCCCCTCCTACGAGCAGTACTTC.

V and J are TRBV18 and TRBJ1-1; D is unresolved. V shed 0 bases and J shed 1 base, with 6 bases lying between them. The CDR3 spans 14 residues. Germline CDR1 KGHSH, CDR2 LQKENI. The CDR3 DNA reads as TGTGCCAGCTCACCACCCTACAGGAACACTGAAGCTTTCTTT. Translating it yields CASSPPYRNTEAFF.

J is TRBJ1-2 and V is TRBV6-1; D may be TRBD1 (6 bases). Trimming took 2 bases from V and 5 from J, leaving 18 bases between them. The CDR3 runs to 16 residues. Germline CDR1 reads MNHNS; CDR2 reads SASEGT. The CDR3 nucleotides are TGTGCCAGCAGTGAAATCCGCCAAGGGGGAGGTTATGGCTACACCTTC. Its translation: CASSEIRQGGGYGYTF.

V is TRBV18 and J is TRBJ2-3; D is possibly TRBD1 (5 bases). The CDR3 runs 15 residues. Trimming cost V 3 bases and J 1 base, with 11 bases left between them. Germline CDR1 KGHSH, CDR2 LQKENI. CDR3 coding DNA: TGTGCCAGCTCACCGCGTCAGGGCCGCACAGATACGCAGTATTTT. It encodes CASSPRQGRTDTQYF.

The chain uses TRBV10-3 and TRBJ1-5; possible D gene TRBD1, 5 bases. Germline-derived CDR1 and CDR2 are ENHRY and SYGVKD. V lost 7 bases, J lost 2 bases, and 15 bases lay in between. The CDR3 runs 15 residues. The CDR3 reads CAITRDARGNQPQHF. CDR3 in DNA: TGTGCCATCACGAGGGACGCTCGGGGCAATCAGCCCCAGCATTTT.